This T cell receptor (beta chain) comes out of a study of CD8+ T cells in alopecia areata. Notes on the study in general: Scalp lesions, especially in alopecia totalis/universalis, had higher clonality than normal scalp.

As the sequencing template, cDNA was produced by extracting RNA and reverse transcribing it. Profiling relied on immunoSEQ multiplex PCR, and the TCRdb table lists in-frame clones only, not all of them. The sample includes 200,000 to 250,000 clones, roughly two fifths of them seen just once. The V end lost 2 bases, the J end lost 3 bases, and 11 bases lay between the germline ends. Germline V gene lookup returns CDR1 MNHNS and CDR2 SASEGT. The CDR3 consists of 14 residues. As for treatment: oral pan-JAK inhibitor, 5-10 mg twice daily. This clone was counted a few times. The antigen remains unidentified.

This receptor was obtained from a human donor with alopecia areata. The V call is TRBV6-1, the J call TRBJ2-7, with unresolved D. The specimen comprised CD4+ T cells sorted from blood, sampled at roughly week 30, from a patient treated with tofacitinib. The CDR3 DNA reads as TGTGCCAGCAGTGAAAGTTCCGGAGACTACGAGCAGTACTTC. Protein product: CASSESSGDYEQYF.